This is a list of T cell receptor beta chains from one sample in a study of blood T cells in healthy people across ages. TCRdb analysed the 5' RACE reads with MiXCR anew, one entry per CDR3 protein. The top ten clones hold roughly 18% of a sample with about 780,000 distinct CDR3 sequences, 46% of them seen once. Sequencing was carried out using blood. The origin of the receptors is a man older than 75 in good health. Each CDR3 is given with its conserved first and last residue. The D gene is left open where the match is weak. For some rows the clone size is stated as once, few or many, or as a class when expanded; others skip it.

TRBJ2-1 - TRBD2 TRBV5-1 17 CASSLWGTSGRNNEQFF TGCGCCAGCAGCTTGTGGGGGACTAGCGGGAGAAACAATGAGCAGTTCTTC
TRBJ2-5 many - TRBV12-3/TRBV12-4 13 CASRKGLQETQYF TGTGCCAGCAGAAAAGGACTGCAAGAGACCCAGTACTTC
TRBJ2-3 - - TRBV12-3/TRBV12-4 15 CASSSARTSTDTQYF TGTGCCAGCAGTTCGGCACGTACTAGCACAGATACGCAGTATTTT
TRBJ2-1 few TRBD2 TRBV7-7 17 CASSLVGGRSSYNEQFF TGTGCTAGCAGCTTAGTCGGCGGGAGGAGCTCCTACAATGAGCAGTTCTTC
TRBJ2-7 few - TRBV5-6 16 CASSLGGRGFSYEQYF TGTGCCAGCAGCTTGGGGGGGCGGGGGTTCTCCTACGAGCAGTACTTC
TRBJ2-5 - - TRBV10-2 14 CASSPGQAQGTQYF TGCGCCAGCAGTCCGGGTCAGGCCCAAGGGACCCAGTACTTC
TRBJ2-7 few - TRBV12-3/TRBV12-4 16 CASSPPGGGGAYEQYF TGTGCCAGCAGTCCTCCCGGGGGAGGGGGGGCCTACGAGCAGTACTTC
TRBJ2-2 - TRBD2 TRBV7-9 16 CASSLASGTHTGELFF TGTGCCAGCAGCCTTGCTAGCGGGACCCACACCGGGGAGCTGTTTTTT
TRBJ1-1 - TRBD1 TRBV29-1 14 CSVGTLRGGTEAFF TGCAGCGTTGGGACACTCAGGGGGGGCACTGAAGCTTTCTTT
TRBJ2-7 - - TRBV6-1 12 CASVYGNYEQYF TGTGCCAGCGTCTACGGAAACTACGAGCAGTACTTC
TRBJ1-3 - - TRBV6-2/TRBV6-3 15 CASSGQPYSGNTIYF TGTGCCAGCAGCGGACAGCCGTACTCTGGAAACACCATATATTTT
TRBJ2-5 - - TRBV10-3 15 CAISTATGNRETQYF TGTGCCATCAGCACAGCCACCGGGAATCGAGAGACCCAGTACTTC
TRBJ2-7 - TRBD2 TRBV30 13 CAWMGTSFHEQYF TGTGCCTGGATGGGGACTAGCTTCCACGAGCAGTACTTC
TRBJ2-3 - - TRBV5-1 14 CASSVQGWADTQYF TGCGCCAGCAGCGTCCAGGGGTGGGCAGATACGCAGTATTTT
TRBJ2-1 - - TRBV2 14 CASRGRVDGNEQFF TGTGCCAGCCGAGGAAGGGTAGATGGCAATGAGCAGTTCTTC
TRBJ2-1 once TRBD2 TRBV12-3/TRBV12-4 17 CASSSGTSGRAYNEQFF TGTGCCAGCAGCTCCGGGACTAGCGGGAGAGCCTACAATGAGCAGTTCTTC
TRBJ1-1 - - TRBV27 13 CASSSSVPLRAFF -
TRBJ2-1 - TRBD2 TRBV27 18 CASSFGLAGPAVDNEQFF TGTGCCAGCAGTTTCGGACTAGCGGGACCCGCGGTTGACAATGAGCAGTTCTTC
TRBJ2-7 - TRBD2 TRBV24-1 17 CATSGPRAGVDYNEQYF TGTGCCACCAGTGGTCCCAGAGCGGGAGTCGATTACAATGAGCAGTACTTC
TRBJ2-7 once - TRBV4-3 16 CASSQGPRGASYEQYF TGCGCCAGCAGCCAAGGTCCCCGGGGGGCCTCCTACGAGCAGTACTTC
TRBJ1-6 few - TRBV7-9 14 CASSLDPVGSPLHF TGTGCCAGCAGCTTAGACCCGGTTGGTTCACCCCTCCACTTT
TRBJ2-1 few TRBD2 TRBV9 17 CASSVQDSAGGFSEQFF TGTGCCAGCAGCGTTCAAGACAGCGCGGGAGGGTTCTCTGAGCAGTTCTTC
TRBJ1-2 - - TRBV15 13 CATSRAQRYGYTF TGTGCCACCAGCAGAGCACAGCGCTATGGCTACACCTTC
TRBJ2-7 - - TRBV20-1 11 CSANLGRREYF TGCAGTGCTAATCTAGGTCGGAGGGAGTACTTC
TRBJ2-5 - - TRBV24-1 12 CATSIDQETQYF TGTGCCACCAGTATAGATCAAGAGACCCAGTACTTC
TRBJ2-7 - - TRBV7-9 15 CASSHSIGKLDEQYF TGTGCCAGCAGCCATAGTATAGGGAAGCTCGACGAGCAGTACTTC